These T cell receptor beta chains were read from a single sample in a study of post-analysis software for immune sequencing data. TCRdb itself ran the PCR reads through MiXCR, one entry per CDR3 protein. The profile shows around 710,000 distinct CDR3 sequences, more than 45% of them singletons. The sample comprised blood. Receptors originate from a girl aged 5 to 17 with multiple sclerosis. Each CDR3 is given with its conserved first and last residue. D genes are given only for firm matches. Some rows have no size entry. The others give once, few or many, or a class for an expanded clone.

d_gene	abundance	v_gene	j_gene	CDR3aa	CDR3nt
NA	NA	TRBV9	TRBJ1-5	CASNGGDNQPQHF	TGTGCCAGCAATGGGGGCGACAATCAGCCCCAGCATTTT
TRBD1	NA	TRBV20-1	TRBJ1-6	CSARDAGQGLWNSPLHF	TGCAGTGCTAGAGACGCGGGACAGGGCTTGTGGAATTCACCCCTCCACTTT
NA	few	TRBV9	TRBJ2-3	CASSPRGVSSTDTQYF	TGTGCCAGCAGTCCTAGGGGGGTCAGCTCCACAGATACGCAGTATTTT
TRBD2	few	TRBV12-3/TRBV12-4	TRBJ2-1	CASSREGGPYNEQFF	TGTGCCAGCTCCCGGGAGGGCGGCCCCTACAATGAGCAGTTCTTC
NA	NA	TRBV20-1	TRBJ2-7	CSASFGGDYEQYF	TGCAGTGCTAGTTTTGGAGGGGACTACGAGCAGTACTTC
NA	NA	TRBV25-1	TRBJ2-7	CASAPGDGYEQYF	TGTGCCAGTGCACCCGGGGACGGCTACGAGCAGTACTTC
TRBD1	few	TRBV6-1	TRBJ2-6	CASSQTGLTSGANVLTF	TGTGCCAGCAGTCAGACAGGGCTGACCTCTGGGGCCAACGTCCTGACTTTC
NA	NA	TRBV6-6	TRBJ2-7	CASSSPGLNYEQYF	TGTGCCAGCAGTTCCCCGGGACTTAACTACGAGCAGTACTTC
TRBD1	NA	TRBV5-5	TRBJ1-1	CASSLERQGNTEAFF	TGTGCCAGCAGCTTGGAAAGACAGGGGAACACTGAAGCTTTCTTT
TRBD2	NA	TRBV11-2	TRBJ2-1	CASSFTSGRADNEQFF	TGTGCCAGCAGTTTCACTAGCGGGAGGGCCGACAATGAGCAGTTCTTC
TRBD1	few	TRBV27	TRBJ1-5	CASSLGTGQTQHF	TGTGCCAGCAGTTTAGGGACAGGTCAGACCCAGCATTTT
NA	NA	TRBV20-1	TRBJ1-2	CSAKGGGKNGYTF	TGCAGTGCCAAGGGCGGGGGGAAGAATGGCTACACCTTC
TRBD2	few	TRBV13	TRBJ2-7	CASSLGRGATEQYF	TGTGCCAGCAGCTTAGGGCGGGGGGCCACCGAGCAGTACTTC
NA	many	TRBV12-3/TRBV12-4	TRBJ2-7	CASSLGRLYEQYF	TGTGCCAGCAGTTTAGGACGGCTCTACGAGCAGTACTTC
TRBD2	NA	TRBV12-3/TRBV12-4	TRBJ2-5	CASSTRLAGEAVPETQYF	TGTGCCAGCAGTACCCGTCTAGCGGGAGAGGCCGTCCCAGAGACCCAGTACTTC
NA	NA	TRBV18	TRBJ2-3	CASSRESPSVTDTQYF	TGTGCCAGCTCAAGAGAGAGCCCGTCGGTGACAGATACGCAGTATTTT
TRBD1	NA	TRBV5-1	TRBJ2-4	CASSLLWTGPREQYF	TGCGCCAGCAGCTTGCTTTGGACAGGGCCTAGAGAGCAGTACTTC
NA	NA	TRBV29-1	TRBJ2-1	CSVEGDTSSYNEQFF	TGCAGCGTTGAAGGGGACACCAGCTCCTACAATGAGCAGTTCTTC
NA	NA	TRBV7-8	TRBJ1-4	CASSLVGQGEKLFF	TGTGCCAGCAGCTTAGTTGGCCAAGGGGAAAAACTGTTTTTT
NA	NA	TRBV7-9	TRBJ2-1	CASSLELQAWETQFF	TGTGCCAGCAGCTTAGAGCTACAAGCTTGGGAGACCCAGTTCTTC
TRBD2	NA	TRBV20-1	TRBJ2-1	CSASSLAAAGGQFF	TGCAGTGCTTCCTCACTAGCGGCAGCTGGCGGGCAGTTCTTC
NA	NA	TRBV7-8	TRBJ1-1	CASSVEVAVNTEAFF	TGTGCCAGCAGCGTTGAGGTTGCAGTGAACACTGAAGCTTTCTTT
TRBD1	once	TRBV20-1	TRBJ1-4	CSARSGTGDEKLFF	TGCAGTGCCCGGTCTGGGACAGGGGATGAAAAACTGTTTTTT
NA	few	TRBV6-2/TRBV6-3	TRBJ2-7	CASSSFSYEQYF	TGTGCCAGCAGTTCCTTCTCCTACGAGCAGTACTTC
TRBD2	many	TRBV27	TRBJ2-7	CASSFSGRTYEQYF	TGTGCCAGCAGTTTCAGCGGGAGGACCTACGAGCAGTACTTC
TRBD2	NA	TRBV7-2	TRBJ2-7	CASSTLAGRTYEQYF	TGTGCCAGCAGCACCCTAGCGGGCCGCACCTACGAGCAGTACTTC
TRBD1	few	TRBV19	TRBJ1-1	CASSMDRANTEAFF	TGTGCCAGTAGTATGGACAGGGCGAACACTGAAGCTTTCTTT
NA	few	TRBV6-1	TRBJ2-5	CASSEPRASRETQYF	TGTGCCAGCAGTGAACCTCGGGCTAGCCGAGAGACCCAGTACTTC
NA	NA	TRBV11-1	TRBJ1-1	CASSDKWENTEAFF	TGTGCCAGCAGCGACAAGTGGGAGAACACTGAAGCTTTCTTT